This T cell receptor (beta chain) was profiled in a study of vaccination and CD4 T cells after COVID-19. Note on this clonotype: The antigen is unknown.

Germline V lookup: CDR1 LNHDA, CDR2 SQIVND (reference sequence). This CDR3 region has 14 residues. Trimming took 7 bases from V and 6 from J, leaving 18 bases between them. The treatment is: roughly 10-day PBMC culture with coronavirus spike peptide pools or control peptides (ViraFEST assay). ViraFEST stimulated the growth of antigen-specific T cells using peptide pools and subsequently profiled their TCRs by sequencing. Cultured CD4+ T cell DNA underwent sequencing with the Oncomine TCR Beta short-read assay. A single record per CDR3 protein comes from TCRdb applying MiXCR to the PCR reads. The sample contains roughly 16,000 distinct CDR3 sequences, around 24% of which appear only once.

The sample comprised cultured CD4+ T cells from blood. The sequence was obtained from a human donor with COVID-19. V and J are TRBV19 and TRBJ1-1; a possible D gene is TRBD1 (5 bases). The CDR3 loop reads CASIEAGRDSEAFF. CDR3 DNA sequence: TGTGCCAGTATTGAGGCAGGGCGCGACTCTGAAGCTTTCTTT.